The text below deals with one T cell receptor beta chain. The antigen remains undetermined. These data are taken from a study of identical twins. Whole-study results and caveats: Invariant T cells like MAIT and iNKT could partly confound the zero-insertion analyses. Abundant cord blood beta clonotypes carried fewer insertions; memory repertoires showed none. Beta out-of-frame sequences showed weaker excess sharing between twins.

One entry per CDR3 protein, called by TCRdb with MiXCR from the 5' RACE reads. Of 1.5 million to 2 million distinct CDR3 sequences in the sample, roughly a third were seen once. Germline V gene sequence: CDR1 WSHSY, CDR2 SAAADI. The CDR3 contains 17 residues. The V end lost 2 bases, the J end lost 2 bases, and 16 bases lay between the germline ends. Every one of the donors was a healthy Caucasian. V is TRBV10-2 and J is TRBJ1-5, with D possibly being TRBD1 (5 bases). The clonotype comes from a newborn girl in good health. The sample was cord blood. CDR3: CASSEGNRYMGNQPQHF. The CDR3 coding sequence is TGCGCCAGCAGTGAGGGGAACAGGTACATGGGCAATCAGCCCCAGCATTTT.